The sequence of this T cell receptor beta chain was determined in a study of patients and donors after allogeneic stem cell transplantation. The CDR3 length is 16 residues. Looked up from germline, CDR1 is KGHSH and CDR2 is LQKENI. V shed 0 bases, J shed 4 bases, and the junction held 4 bases outside the gene matches. TCRdb redid the calling of the RT-PCR reads with MiXCR, one entry per CDR3 protein. The profile shows 15,000 to 20,000 distinct CDR3 sequences, 4.9% of them singletons. The clonotype was recovered from a human donor who was either an allogeneic HSCT recipient or a stem cell or donor lymphocyte infusion donor (not recorded which). It is not recorded whose cells these are; they may come from a transplant donor. Sequenced: blood, either unsorted or a sorted T cell fraction (not recorded which). V and J are TRBV18 and TRBJ2-1, with 9 bases fitting TRBD2. The CDR3 is CASSPPAGGRYNEQFF. The CDR3 nucleotides read TGTGCCAGCTCACCACCGGCGGGAGGGCGTTACAATGAGCAGTTCTTC.